Listed below are T cell receptor beta chains from one sample, sequenced in a study of T-cell memory formation after mild COVID-19. TCRdb itself ran the 5' RACE reads through MiXCR, one entry per CDR3 protein. The data show some 310,000 distinct CDR3 sequences, 20% to 25% seen once. Sequencing used PBMCs or a T cell subset sorted from them (not recorded which). The receptors come from a man between 18 and 35 years old who had mild COVID-19 (a few samples of this study predate the infection). Cell type and time point are not known. Both conserved end residues are trimmed from each CDR3.

j_call: TRBJ1-2; v_call: TRBV7-2; cdr3_aa: ASSLAGHSRGYT
j_call: TRBJ2-3; v_call: TRBV7-9; cdr3_aa: ASSPKVTEGTDTQY
j_call: TRBJ1-1; v_call: TRBV29-1; cdr3_aa: SVSGHGNTEAF
j_call: TRBJ2-1; v_call: TRBV6-1; cdr3_aa: ASSRSGQGGGNEQF
j_call: TRBJ2-1; v_call: TRBV12-3/TRBV12-4; cdr3_aa: ASSLVGGEQF
j_call: TRBJ1-2; v_call: TRBV30; cdr3_aa: AWSRGGRLGGYT
j_call: TRBJ1-6; v_call: TRBV2; cdr3_aa: ASLVDFSYNSPLH
j_call: TRBJ2-5; v_call: TRBV10-3; cdr3_aa: AISGQGRSGGPETQY
j_call: TRBJ2-1; v_call: TRBV7-3; cdr3_aa: ASSINSGGTNEQF
j_call: TRBJ1-5; v_call: TRBV15; cdr3_aa: ATSRRQGNQPQH
j_call: TRBJ1-2; v_call: TRBV5-5; cdr3_aa: ASSLFLAANYGYT
j_call: TRBJ2-1; v_call: TRBV5-1; cdr3_aa: ASSLGRGNNEQF
j_call: TRBJ2-7; v_call: TRBV5-6; cdr3_aa: ASSLEVRPIYEQY
j_call: TRBJ2-1; v_call: TRBV7-9; cdr3_aa: ASSLPSAVYNEQF
j_call: TRBJ2-5; v_call: TRBV5-1; cdr3_aa: ASSPQAGVETQY
j_call: TRBJ2-3; v_call: TRBV29-1; cdr3_aa: SGKQGARDTQY
j_call: TRBJ1-5; v_call: TRBV6-5; cdr3_aa: ASSLRSSNQPQH
j_call: TRBJ1-2; v_call: TRBV5-1; cdr3_aa: ASSLAWGSSYGYT
j_call: TRBJ2-2; v_call: TRBV7-2; cdr3_aa: ASRGTGNTGELF
j_call: TRBJ2-5; v_call: TRBV9; cdr3_aa: ASSAVERGGRKTQY
j_call: TRBJ2-5; v_call: TRBV11-2; cdr3_aa: ASAPGLAQETQY
j_call: TRBJ1-3; v_call: TRBV27; cdr3_aa: ASRTGGGNTIY
j_call: TRBJ2-5; v_call: TRBV27; cdr3_aa: ASSWGGLKTQY
j_call: TRBJ1-1; v_call: TRBV5-1; cdr3_aa: ASSSLGQENTEAF
j_call: TRBJ2-4; v_call: TRBV5-1; cdr3_aa: ASRVDVKNIQY
j_call: TRBJ2-1; v_call: TRBV5-6; cdr3_aa: ASSNPSGGIVDEQF
j_call: TRBJ2-6; v_call: TRBV27; cdr3_aa: ASSLKGTGANVLT
j_call: TRBJ2-6; v_call: TRBV21-1; cdr3_aa: ASSRLTGIRTGANVLT
j_call: TRBJ2-7; v_call: TRBV20-1; cdr3_aa: SASKGRGYEQY
j_call: TRBJ2-1; v_call: TRBV6-2/TRBV6-3; cdr3_aa: ASTLILGDEQF
j_call: TRBJ2-3; v_call: TRBV11-2; cdr3_aa: ASSLSKGNADTQY
j_call: TRBJ2-1; v_call: TRBV4-1; cdr3_aa: ASSQWTSGGNEQF
j_call: TRBJ1-1; v_call: TRBV7-9; cdr3_aa: ASSQDDTEAF
j_call: TRBJ2-2; v_call: TRBV2; cdr3_aa: ASSVDRINTGELF
j_call: TRBJ2-3; v_call: TRBV24-1; cdr3_aa: ATSVSGDTQY
j_call: TRBJ1-1; v_call: TRBV6-5; cdr3_aa: ASTPGGRDTEAF
j_call: TRBJ1-1; v_call: TRBV7-6; cdr3_aa: ASSKKWQRGTEAF
j_call: TRBJ2-7; v_call: TRBV7-3; cdr3_aa: ASSLLPGQDYEQY
j_call: TRBJ1-3; v_call: TRBV6-5; cdr3_aa: ASFSGNTIY
j_call: TRBJ1-5; v_call: TRBV20-1; cdr3_aa: SARRGQSNQPQH